The present TCR beta chain was sequenced within a study of blood T cells in healthy people across ages. The authors ran a second PCR of about 7 to 11 cycles using a sample-barcoded 5' primer and a J-beta primer mix. TCRdb re-called the 5' RACE reads through MiXCR, storing one row per CDR3 protein. The sample holds approximately 1,700,000 distinct CDR3 sequences, 39% seen once. Study outcomes and limitations: The study could not conclusively compare naive and antigen-experienced cells, given its unsorted PBMCs.

Donor samples were obtained from healthy Caucasian individuals from Russia, aged about 6 to 100. Every sample had a minimum of 6 million PBMCs isolated. As to this clonotype: Its antigen is not known.

What was sequenced was blood. This receptor was obtained from a human donor in good health.

As DNA, the CDR3 is TGTGCCAGCAGCGTATCGGGGGGGGCGGAAGGCTACACCTTC. Translated, it gives CASSVSGGAEGYTF. The rearrangement joins TRBV9 to TRBJ1-2, with a weak D call TRBD1 (6 bases). This CDR3 comprises 14 residues. Germline V gene lookup returns CDR1 SGDLS and CDR2 YYNGEE. The germline V and J ends were trimmed by 1 base and 8 bases, with 15 bases remaining between them.